This entry features one T cell receptor beta chain sequence. The sample is drawn from a study of sequential checkpoint blockade in melanoma. Study information: Arm A got nivolumab then ipilimumab; arm B the reverse, 1:1. Both treatment sequences were followed by maintenance nivolumab.

Treatment specified: randomized to nivolumab then ipilimumab (arm A) or the reverse (arm B). DNA-damaging chemotherapy had not been given to any patient beforehand. The assay was immunoSEQ multiplex PCR, and TCRdb's table has in-frame clones only and misses some. The sample has about 13,000 clones, about 78% seen once; the top ten hold 30% to 35%. V lost 2 bases and J 3 bases, leaving 11 bases between the germline ends. CDR1 LNHDA and CDR2 SQIVND come from the germline V gene (reference sequence). The CDR3 covers 14 residues. The source is a human donor with melanoma. The source material was CD8+ T cells sorted from blood (inferred from file names), sampled from a patient given nivolumab and ipilimumab in sequence. This chain links TRBV19 with TRBJ2-7; D call uncertain. CDR3 DNA sequence: TGTGCCAGTAGTATAACGCGGCAGAGCTACGAGCAGTACTTC. Its translation is CASSITRQSYEQYF.